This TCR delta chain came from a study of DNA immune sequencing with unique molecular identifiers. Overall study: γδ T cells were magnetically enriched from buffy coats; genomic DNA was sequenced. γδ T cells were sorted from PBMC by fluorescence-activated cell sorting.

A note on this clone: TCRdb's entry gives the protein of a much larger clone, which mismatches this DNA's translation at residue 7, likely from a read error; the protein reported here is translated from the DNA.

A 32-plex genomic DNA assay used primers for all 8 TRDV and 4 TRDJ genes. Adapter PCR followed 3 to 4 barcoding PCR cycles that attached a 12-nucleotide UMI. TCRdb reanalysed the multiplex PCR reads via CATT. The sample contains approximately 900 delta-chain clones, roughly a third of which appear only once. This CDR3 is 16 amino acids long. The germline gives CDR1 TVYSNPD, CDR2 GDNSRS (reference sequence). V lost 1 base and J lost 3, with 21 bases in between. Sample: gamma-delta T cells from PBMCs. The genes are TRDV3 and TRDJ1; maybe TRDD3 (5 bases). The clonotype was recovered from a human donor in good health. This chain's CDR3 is CAFIAGVYEVPDKLIF. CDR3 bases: TGTGCCTTTATTGCCGGGGTATACGAGGTACCCGATAAACTCATCTTT.